Each of the 23 T cell receptor beta chains below was sequenced from the same sample in a study of post-analysis software for immune sequencing data. General study findings and limits: The study found TRBV5-6, TRBV5-1 and TRBV20-1 among 5 or 6 TRBV segments more frequent in patients than controls.

Their antigen targets remain unknown. Tagging with unique molecular identifiers was a feature of the TCR beta cDNA libraries. Via MiXCR, TCRdb re-called the PCR reads, giving one row per CDR3 protein. The sample carries about 430,000 distinct CDR3 sequences, approximately 42% recorded once. The sequencing input was blood. These receptors all stem from a girl under 10 years old with multiple sclerosis.

The V and J genes are TRBV6-5 and TRBJ1-2; 7 bases fit TRBD1. The germline V gene has CDR1 MNHEY and CDR2 SVGAGI. The ends lost 6 bases at V and 0 bases at J; junction bases unmatched: 7. The CDR3 sequence is 15 residues long. In DNA, the CDR3 is TGTGCCAGCAGACGAGAGGGGGCCGCTAACTATGGCTACACCTTC. Its translation: CASRREGAANYGYTF.

The rearrangement links TRBV30 to TRBJ2-7; D may be TRBD2 (5 bases). Trimming took 2 bases from V and 0 from J, leaving 20 bases between them. Germline V CDR1 and CDR2: GTSNPN, SVGIG (reference sequence). The CDR3 sequence is 17 residues long. CDR3 residues: CAWSSPPGSGHSYEQYF. CDR3 coding DNA: TGTGCCTGGAGTTCCCCCCCGGGGTCAGGCCACTCCTACGAGCAGTACTTC. Using reference TRBV30 and TRBJ2-7 for the parts outside the CDR3, the full variable domain is SQTIHQWPATLVQPVGSPLSLECTVEGTSNPNLYWYRQAAGRGLQLLFYSVGIGQISSEVPQNLSASRPQDRQFILSSKKLLLSDSGFYLCAWSSPPGSGHSYEQYFGPGTRLTVT.

The V gene is TRBV20-1, the J gene TRBJ2-3; the match to TRBD2 covers 10 bases. The CDR3 spans 17 residues. V gave up 1 base and J gave up 2 bases; unmatched junction bases: 9. Germline CDR1 and CDR2: DFQATT and SNEGSKA (reference sequence). The CDR3 coding sequence is TGCAGTGCTAGAGCCCCGCGTCTAGCGGGAGTCACAGATACGCAGTATTTT. This translates into CSARAPRLAGVTDTQYF.

This clonotype has only one observation. This chain links TRBV14 with TRBJ2-4; maybe TRBD2 (5 bases). The J call may not be correct, given that the DNA end is closer to TRBJ2-7. The CDR3 spans 15 residues. Per the germline V gene, CDR1 is SGHDN and CDR2 is FVKESK. The CDR3 protein is CASSRGISRQHEQYF. CDR3 DNA sequence: TGTGCCAGCAGCCGAGGGATTTCGCGCCAACACGAGCAGTACTTC.

J is TRBJ1-1 and V is TRBV27; a weak D match, TRBD1 (5 bases). Germline CDR1 reads MNHEY; CDR2 reads SMNVEV (reference sequence). The CDR3 is 13 residues long. V gave up 0 bases and J gave up 6 bases, with 8 bases separating them. The CDR3 region has the DNA TGTGCCAGCAGTTTATCCGGGACCGCTGAAGCTTTCTTT. Encoded protein: CASSLSGTAEAFF.

The chain joins TRBV7-9 to TRBJ2-4; D not resolved. In germline, CDR1 is SEHNR, CDR2 FQNEAQ (reference sequence). The CDR3 runs to 14 residues. V dropped 5 bases and J dropped 2 bases, with 10 bases sitting between them. This CDR3 is CASSPGSPKNIQYF. Written as DNA, the CDR3 is TGTGCCAGCAGCCCCGGGTCGCCCAAAAACATTCAGTACTTC. Together with reference TRBV7-9 and TRBJ2-4, the CDR3 gives the full variable domain: DTGVSQNPRHKITKRGQNVTFRCDPISEHNRLYWYRQTLGQGPEFLTYFQNEAQLEKSRLLSDRFSAERPKGSFSTLEIQRTEQGDSAMYLCASSPGSPKNIQYFGAGTRLSVL.

Only a few counts were recorded for this clonotype. The rearrangement joins TRBV12-5 to TRBJ1-2, with TRBD1 matching 10 bases. CDR3 length: 14 amino acids. V was pared by 1 base and J by 4 bases, with 0 bases of the junction left unmatched. CDR1 and CDR2 from the germline V gene are LGHNT and FRNRAP. The CDR3, as DNA: TGTGCTAGTGGTTTGGGGGACAGGGGCTATGGCTACACCTTC. The encoded protein is CASGLGDRGYGYTF.

This chain links TRBV5-1 with TRBJ1-1, with D perhaps TRBD1 (6 bases). The CDR3 totals 14 residues. The germline V gene has CDR1 SGHRS and CDR2 YFSETQ. Trimming cost V 0 bases and J 4 bases, with 10 bases left between them. This CDR3 reads CASSLGPGVTEAFF. The DNA of the CDR3 is TGCGCCAGCAGCTTGGGTCCAGGGGTCACTGAAGCTTTCTTT.

This sequence joins TRBV7-6 and TRBJ2-1, with D perhaps TRBD1 or TRBD2 (6 bases each). With 2 bases removed from V and 8 bases from J, the gap between germline ends came to 13 bases. The CDR3 has 14 residues. Germline CDR1 reads SGHVS; CDR2 reads FNYEAQ. The DNA for the CDR3 is TGTGCCAGCAGCTTAAGGGGGGAACGGGATGAGCAGTTCTTC. Protein: CASSLRGERDEQFF.

The genes are TRBV20-1 and TRBJ2-1, with a tentative D call TRBD2 (6 bases). This CDR3 contains 15 residues. Between the trimmed V and J ends, which lost 0 bases and 5 bases, there was a span of 14 bases. Germline V lookup: CDR1 DFQATT, CDR2 SNEGSKA (reference sequence). The CDR3 spells CSARDPGLKNNEQFF. The DNA for the CDR3 is TGCAGTGCTAGAGATCCGGGACTTAAAAACAATGAGCAGTTCTTC.

The chain couples TRBV28 to TRBJ2-4; TRBD2 matches 7 bases. Judging by the DNA end, TRBJ2-7 fits better; the J call may be wrong. Germline V gene data show CDR1 as MDHEN and CDR2 as SYDVKM. This CDR3 has 14 amino acids. As DNA, the CDR3 is TGTGCCAGCAGTTTTGGGGGGGGAGACTACGAGCAGTACTTC. Protein: CASSFGGGDYEQYF.

The V call is TRBV7-2, the J call TRBJ2-4; 13 nucleotides align to TRBD2. The CDR3 loop spans 17 amino acids. Germline trimming cut 5 bases from V and 0 bases from J; bases unmatched to any gene: 4. Germline lookup yields CDR1 SGHTA and CDR2 FQGNSA. The CDR3 region has the DNA TGTGCCAGCAGCACGGGACTAGCGGGGAAAGCCAAAAACATTCAGTACTTC. This gives the protein CASSTGLAGKAKNIQYF.

The chain couples TRBV10-3 to TRBJ1-2; D remains unclear. Germline V gives CDR1 ENHRY, CDR2 SYGVKD. The CDR3 extends over 13 amino acids. V dropped 3 bases and J dropped 4 bases, with 9 bases sitting between them. The CDR3 region is CAISDIGGYGYTF. CDR3 coding DNA: TGTGCCATCAGTGACATAGGTGGCTATGGCTACACCTTC.

The chain combines TRBV29-1 with TRBJ2-1; 9 bases align to TRBD2. This CDR3 spans 23 amino acids. Germline CDR1 reads SQVTM; CDR2 reads ANQGSEA. The ends lost 3 bases at V and 12 bases at J; junction bases unmatched: 39. CDR3 region: CSVDLDWGTVRVAGVSYPHGQFF. The CDR3 DNA follows: TGCAGCGTTGATCTGGACTGGGGAACCGTCAGGGTAGCGGGAGTCTCTTATCCTCATGGGCAGTTCTTC.

This chain uses TRBV20-1 with TRBJ2-3; D possibly corresponds to TRBD2 (6 bases). Germline V gives CDR1 DFQATT, CDR2 SNEGSKA (reference sequence). The CDR3 covers 14 residues. V was clipped by 0 bases and J by 6 bases, with 13 bases between them. CDR3 coding DNA: TGCAGTGCTAGAGAAGGAGATAGCGGTGATACGCAGTATTTT. Protein sequence: CSAREGDSGDTQYF.

The gene calls are TRBV5-1 and TRBJ2-3; D remains ambiguous. The CDR3 spans 14 residues. Looked up from germline, CDR1 is SGHRS and CDR2 is YFSETQ. With 0 bases removed from V and 2 bases from J, the gap between germline ends came to 7 bases. CDR3 in amino acids: CASSLDYPTDTQYF. DNA of the CDR3: TGCGCCAGCAGCTTGGACTATCCCACAGATACGCAGTATTTT.

This clonotype appeared a few times. V gene TRBV5-1 combines with J gene TRBJ2-3; 10 bases line up with TRBD2. The CDR3 length is 16 residues. J was trimmed by 0 bases and V by 4 bases; bases with no gene match: 5. Germline loops: CDR1 SGHRS, CDR2 YFSETQ. CDR3 residues: CASSEILAGSTDTQYF. The CDR3 nucleotides read TGCGCCAGCAGCGAAATACTAGCGGGGAGCACAGATACGCAGTATTTT.

Only one count was recorded for this clonotype. V is TRBV7-9 and J is TRBJ1-2, with D tentatively TRBD1 (5 bases). The germline CDR1 and CDR2 sequences are SEHNR and FQNEAQ (reference sequence). This CDR3 contains 16 residues. Trimming removed 0 bases at V and 4 bases at J, with 15 bases between. The CDR3 is CASSLAIEPGSYGYTF. The CDR3 DNA reads as TGTGCCAGCAGCTTAGCGATAGAGCCAGGGAGCTATGGCTACACCTTC.

This clonotype has a handful of counts. The junction and the germline gene differ at one end; a read error may be behind it. The chain is built from TRBV6-2 or TRBV6-3 and TRBJ1-1; a possible D gene is TRBD1 (6 bases). The CDR3 has 16 residues. Per germline, CDR1 MNHEY and CDR2 SVGEGT. The CDR3 spells CTSSRPGGSGYTEAFF. The CDR3 nucleotides are TGTACCAGCAGTCGCCCGGGGGGCTCCGGGTACACTGAAGCTTTCTTT.

The chain links TRBV20-1 to TRBJ2-1; 10 bases fit TRBD2. Germline V gives CDR1 DFQATT, CDR2 SNEGSKA (reference sequence). The CDR3 covers 19 residues. With V trimmed by 0 bases and J by 6 bases, 17 bases remained unmatched. This chain's CDR3 is CSARDLGAGLAGESNEQFF. For the CDR3, the DNA is TGCAGTGCTAGAGATTTAGGTGCGGGGCTAGCGGGAGAGAGCAATGAGCAGTTCTTC.

Only a few counts were recorded for this clonotype. Compared with germline, one end of the junction differs, possibly owing to a read error. The genes are TRBV28 and TRBJ1-4; 10 nucleotides align to TRBD1. The CDR3 has 12 amino acids. Germline V gene sequence: CDR1 MDHEN, CDR2 SYDVKM. In DNA, the CDR3 is TGCCTGACCGGGACAGGGGCTGAAAAACTGTTTTTT. This codes for CLTGTGAEKLFF.

J is TRBJ2-3 and V is TRBV7-2, with a possible D match to TRBD2 (5 bases). The CDR3 is made up of 13 amino acids. Germline loops: CDR1 SGHTA, CDR2 FQGNSA. Trimming stripped 1 base from V and 6 bases from J, with 8 bases between. CDR3 region: CASSLDGEDTQYF. For the CDR3, the DNA is TGTGCCAGCAGCTTAGATGGGGAGGATACGCAGTATTTT.

Concerning this clonotype itself: With a much larger clone just one base away, this may be a read error. The V gene is TRBV5-1, the J gene TRBJ2-1, with 13 bases matching TRBD2. The CDR3 consists of 17 residues. Looked up from germline, CDR1 is SGHRS and CDR2 is YFSETQ. The CDR3 DNA is TGCGCCAGCAGCTTGGGAGTACTAGCGGGGGGGAACAATGAGCGGTTCTTC. It codes for CASSLGVLAGGNNERFF.